The source of this T cell receptor beta chain is a study of PD-L1 blockade in urothelial cancer. Study as a whole: Blood was evaluated 3 weeks (second dose) and 6 weeks after therapy began.

Each PCR contained spiked-in synthetic TCR analog templates. Sequencing was performed with immunoSEQ multiplex PCR; in TCRdb, only in-frame clones are kept and a portion is missing. The data contain approximately 100,000 clones, approximately 91% of them singletons. V lost 1 base and J lost 7; bases outside the gene matches: 13. CDR1 is SGHAT, CDR2 FQNNGV, per germline. The CDR3 has 17 residues. The source was PBMCs, collected around atezolizumab (anti-PD-L1) treatment. The chain combines TRBV11-2 with TRBJ1-2; 9 bases are shared with TRBD1. The source is a woman older than 75 with urothelial cancer. CDR3 region: CASSLVPGVTGGFGYTF. CDR3 bases: TGTGCCAGCAGCTTAGTCCCAGGGGTCACAGGGGGCTTTGGCTACACCTTC.